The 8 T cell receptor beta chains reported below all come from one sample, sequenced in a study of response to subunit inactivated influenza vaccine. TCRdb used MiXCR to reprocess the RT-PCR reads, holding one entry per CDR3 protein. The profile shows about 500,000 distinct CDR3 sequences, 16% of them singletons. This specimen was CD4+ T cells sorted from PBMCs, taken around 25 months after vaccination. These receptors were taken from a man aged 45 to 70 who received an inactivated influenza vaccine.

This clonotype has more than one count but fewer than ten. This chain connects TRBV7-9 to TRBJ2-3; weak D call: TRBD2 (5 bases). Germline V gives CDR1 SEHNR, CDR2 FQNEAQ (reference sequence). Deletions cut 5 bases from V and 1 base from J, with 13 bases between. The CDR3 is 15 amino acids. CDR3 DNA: TGTGCCAGCAGCCCCCGGGGTCATGGCACAGATACGCAGTATTTT. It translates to CASSPRGHGTDTQYF.

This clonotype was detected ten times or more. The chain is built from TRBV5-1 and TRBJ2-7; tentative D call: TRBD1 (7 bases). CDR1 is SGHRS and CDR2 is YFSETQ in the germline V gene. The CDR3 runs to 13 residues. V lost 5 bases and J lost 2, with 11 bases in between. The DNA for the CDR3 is TGCGCCAGCAGTTCAGGGGGGACCTACGAGCAGTACTTC. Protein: CASSSGGTYEQYF.

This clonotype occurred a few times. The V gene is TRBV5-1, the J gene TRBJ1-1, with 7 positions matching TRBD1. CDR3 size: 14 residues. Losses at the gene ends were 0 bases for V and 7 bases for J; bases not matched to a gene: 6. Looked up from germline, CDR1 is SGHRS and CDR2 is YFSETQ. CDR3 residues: CASSLDRQGGEAFF. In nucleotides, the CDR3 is TGCGCCAGCAGCTTGGATCGACAGGGTGGTGAAGCTTTCTTT.

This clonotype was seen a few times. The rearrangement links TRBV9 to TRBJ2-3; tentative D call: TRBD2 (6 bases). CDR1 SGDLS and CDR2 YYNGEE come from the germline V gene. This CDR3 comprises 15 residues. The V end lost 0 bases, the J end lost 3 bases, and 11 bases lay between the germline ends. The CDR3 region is CASSVVAGRTDTQYF. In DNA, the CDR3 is TGTGCCAGCAGCGTAGTGGCAGGGAGGACAGATACGCAGTATTTT.

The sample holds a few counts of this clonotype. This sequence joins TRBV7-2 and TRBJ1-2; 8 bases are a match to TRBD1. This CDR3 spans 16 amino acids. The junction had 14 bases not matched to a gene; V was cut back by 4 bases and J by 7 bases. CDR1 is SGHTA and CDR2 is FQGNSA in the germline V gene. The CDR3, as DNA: TGTGCCAGCAGCTACGGGATGGCCAGGGGGCGAGTTGGCTACACCTTC. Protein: CASSYGMARGRVGYTF.

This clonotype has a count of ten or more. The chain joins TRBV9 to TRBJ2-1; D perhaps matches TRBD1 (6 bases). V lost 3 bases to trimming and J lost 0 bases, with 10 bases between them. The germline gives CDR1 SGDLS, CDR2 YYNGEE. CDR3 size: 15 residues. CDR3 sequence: CASSGGPYSYNEQFF. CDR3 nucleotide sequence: TGTGCCAGCAGCGGGGGGCCTTACTCCTACAATGAGCAGTTCTTC.

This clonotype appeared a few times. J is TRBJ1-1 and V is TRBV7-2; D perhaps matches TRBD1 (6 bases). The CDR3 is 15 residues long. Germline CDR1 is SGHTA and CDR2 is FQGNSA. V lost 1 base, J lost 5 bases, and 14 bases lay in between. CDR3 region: CASSLVVQGRTEAFF. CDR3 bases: TGTGCCAGCAGCTTAGTTGTCCAGGGGAGGACTGAAGCTTTCTTT.

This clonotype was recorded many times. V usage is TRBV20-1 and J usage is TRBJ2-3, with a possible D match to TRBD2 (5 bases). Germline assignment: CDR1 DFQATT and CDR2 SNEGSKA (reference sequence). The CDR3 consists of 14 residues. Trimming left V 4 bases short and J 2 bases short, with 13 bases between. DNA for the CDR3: TGCAGTGCTATCCGGGATATCAACACAGATACGCAGTATTTT. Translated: CSAIRDINTDTQYF.